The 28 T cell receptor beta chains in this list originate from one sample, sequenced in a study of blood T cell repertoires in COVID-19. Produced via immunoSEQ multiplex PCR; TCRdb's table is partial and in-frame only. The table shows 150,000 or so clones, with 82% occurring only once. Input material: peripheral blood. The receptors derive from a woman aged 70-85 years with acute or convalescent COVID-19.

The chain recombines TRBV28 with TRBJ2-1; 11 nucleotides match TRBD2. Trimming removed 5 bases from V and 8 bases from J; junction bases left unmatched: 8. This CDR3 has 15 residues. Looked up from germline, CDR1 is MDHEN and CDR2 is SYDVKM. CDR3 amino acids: CASSILSGRVYEQFF. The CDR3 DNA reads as TGTGCCAGCAGTATCCTTAGCGGGAGGGTCTATGAGCAGTTCTTC.

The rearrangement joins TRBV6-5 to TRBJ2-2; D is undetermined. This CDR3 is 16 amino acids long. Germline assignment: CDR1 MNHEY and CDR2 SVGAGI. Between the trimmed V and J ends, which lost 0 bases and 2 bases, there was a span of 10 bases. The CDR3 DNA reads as TGTGCCAGCAGTTACTCGCCAGGTACCAACACCGGGGAGCTGTTTTTT. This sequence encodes CASSYSPGTNTGELFF.

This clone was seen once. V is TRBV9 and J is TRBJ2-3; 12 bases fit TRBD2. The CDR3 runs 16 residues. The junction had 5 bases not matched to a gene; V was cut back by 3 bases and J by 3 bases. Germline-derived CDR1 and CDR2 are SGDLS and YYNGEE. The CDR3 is CASSARLAGATDTQYF. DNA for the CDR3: TGTGCCAGCAGCGCCCGACTAGCGGGGGCTACAGATACGCAGTATTTT.

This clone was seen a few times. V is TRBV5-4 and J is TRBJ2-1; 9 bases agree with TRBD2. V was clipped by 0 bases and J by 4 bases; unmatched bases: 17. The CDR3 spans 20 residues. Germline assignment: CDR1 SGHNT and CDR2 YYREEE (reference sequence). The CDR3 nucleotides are TGTGCCAGCAGCTTGGTATCGGACAGGTTTCTAGCGGGGTTTTACAATGAGCAGTTCTTC. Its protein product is CASSLVSDRFLAGFYNEQFF. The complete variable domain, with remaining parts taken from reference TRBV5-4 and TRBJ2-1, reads ETGVTQSPTHLIKTRGQQVTLRCSSQSGHNTVSWYQQALGQGPQFIFQYYREEENGRGNFPPRFSGLQFPNYSSELNVNALELDDSALYLCASSLVSDRFLAGFYNEQFFGPGTRLTVL.

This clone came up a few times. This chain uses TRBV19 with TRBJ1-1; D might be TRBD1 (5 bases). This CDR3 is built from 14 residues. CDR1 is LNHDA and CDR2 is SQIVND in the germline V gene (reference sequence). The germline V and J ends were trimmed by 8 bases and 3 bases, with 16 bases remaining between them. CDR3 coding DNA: TGTGCCAGTGCCGGGAGGGGTGGGTACACTGAAGCTTTCTTT. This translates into CASAGRGGYTEAFF.

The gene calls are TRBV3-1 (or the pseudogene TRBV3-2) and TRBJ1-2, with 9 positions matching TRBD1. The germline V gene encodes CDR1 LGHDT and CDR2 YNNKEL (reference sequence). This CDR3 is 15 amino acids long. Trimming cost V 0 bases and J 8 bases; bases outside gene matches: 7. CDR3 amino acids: CASSQDRDRVWGYTF. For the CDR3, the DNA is TGTGCCAGCAGCCAAGATCGGGACAGGGTGTGGGGCTACACCTTC.

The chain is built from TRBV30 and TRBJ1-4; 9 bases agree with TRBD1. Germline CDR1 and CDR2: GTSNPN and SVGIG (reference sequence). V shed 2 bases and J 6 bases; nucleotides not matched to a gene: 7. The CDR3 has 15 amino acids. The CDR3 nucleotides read TGTGCCTGGAGTCCACAGGGGGCGCGGTATGAAAAACTGTTTTTT. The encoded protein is CAWSPQGARYEKLFF.

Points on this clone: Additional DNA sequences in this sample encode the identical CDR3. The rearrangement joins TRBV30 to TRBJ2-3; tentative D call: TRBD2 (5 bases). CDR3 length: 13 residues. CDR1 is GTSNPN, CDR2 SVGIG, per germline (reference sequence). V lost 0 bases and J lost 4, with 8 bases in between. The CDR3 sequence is CAWSVRRADTQYF. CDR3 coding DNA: TGTGCCTGGAGTGTAAGGCGGGCAGATACGCAGTATTTT.

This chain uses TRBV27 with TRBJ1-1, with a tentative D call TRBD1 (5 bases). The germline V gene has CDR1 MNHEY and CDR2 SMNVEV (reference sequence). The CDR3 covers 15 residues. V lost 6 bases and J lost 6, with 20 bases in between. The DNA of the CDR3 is TGTGCCAGCAGATCTCCGCCAGGGAGGTTCTCTGAAGCTTTCTTT. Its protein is CASRSPPGRFSEAFF.

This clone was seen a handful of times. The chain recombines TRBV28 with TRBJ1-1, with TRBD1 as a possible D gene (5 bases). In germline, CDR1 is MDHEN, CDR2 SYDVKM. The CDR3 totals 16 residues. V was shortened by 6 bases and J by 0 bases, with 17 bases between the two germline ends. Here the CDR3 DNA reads TGTGCCAGCAGGCCGGCCCGGGGGTCCCTGAACACTGAAGCTTTCTTT. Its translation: CASRPARGSLNTEAFF.

The CDR3 nucleotides are TGTGCCAGCAGCCAGAGGACAGGCCACTATGGCTACACCTTC. The encoded protein is CASSQRTGHYGYTF. V and J are TRBV5-4 and TRBJ1-2; 7 bases agree with TRBD1. This CDR3 region has 14 residues. Trimming took 4 bases from V and 3 from J; bases not matched to a gene: 6. CDR1 is SGHNT and CDR2 is YYREEE in the germline V gene (reference sequence). The full variable domain, completed using reference TRBV5-4 and TRBJ1-2, is ETGVTQSPTHLIKTRGQQVTLRCSSQSGHNTVSWYQQALGQGPQFIFQYYREEENGRGNFPPRFSGLQFPNYSSELNVNALELDDSALYLCASSQRTGHYGYTFGSGTRLTVV.

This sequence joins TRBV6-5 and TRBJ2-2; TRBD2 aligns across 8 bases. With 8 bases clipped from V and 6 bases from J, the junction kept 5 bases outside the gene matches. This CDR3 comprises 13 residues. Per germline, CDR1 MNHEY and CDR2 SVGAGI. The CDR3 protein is CASAREEAGELFF. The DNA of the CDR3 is TGTGCCAGCGCGCGGGAGGAGGCCGGGGAGCTGTTTTTT.

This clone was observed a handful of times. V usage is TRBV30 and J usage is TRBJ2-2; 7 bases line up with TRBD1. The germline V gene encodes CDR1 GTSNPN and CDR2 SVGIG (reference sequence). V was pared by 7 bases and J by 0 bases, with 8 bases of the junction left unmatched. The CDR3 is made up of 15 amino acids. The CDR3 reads CALLGGPANTGELFF. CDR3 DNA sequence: TGTGCCTTACTAGGGGGCCCTGCGAACACCGGGGAGCTGTTTTTT.

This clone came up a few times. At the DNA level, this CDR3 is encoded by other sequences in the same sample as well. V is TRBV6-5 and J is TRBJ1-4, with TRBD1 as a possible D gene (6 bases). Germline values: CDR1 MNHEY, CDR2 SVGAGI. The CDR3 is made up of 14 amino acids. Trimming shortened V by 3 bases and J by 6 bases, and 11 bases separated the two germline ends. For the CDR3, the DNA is TGTGCCAGCAGTTATTCTGGGGGCGATGAAAAACTGTTTTTT. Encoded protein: CASSYSGGDEKLFF.

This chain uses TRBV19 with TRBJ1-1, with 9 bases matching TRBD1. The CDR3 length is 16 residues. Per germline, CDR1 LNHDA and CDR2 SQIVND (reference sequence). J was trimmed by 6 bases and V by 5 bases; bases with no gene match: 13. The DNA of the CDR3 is TGTGCCAGTAGTCCCCGCCGCCTGACAGGGGGTGCTGAAGCTTTCTTT. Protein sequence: CASSPRRLTGGAEAFF.

Here the CDR3 reads CASSYSPGISQYF. In nucleotides, the CDR3 is TGTGCCAGCAGTTACTCGCCAGGGATATCGCAGTATTTT. This chain joins TRBV6-2 or TRBV6-3 and TRBJ2-3, with a tentative D call TRBD1 (5 bases). V was cut by 0 bases and J by 10 bases, with 11 bases left in between. The CDR3 sequence is 13 residues long. CDR1 is MNHEY and CDR2 is SVGEGT in the germline V gene.

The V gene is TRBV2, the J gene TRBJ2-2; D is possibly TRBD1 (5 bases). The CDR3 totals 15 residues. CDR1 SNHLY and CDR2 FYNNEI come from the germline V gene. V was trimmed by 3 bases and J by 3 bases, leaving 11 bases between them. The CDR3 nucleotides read TGTGCCAGCAGTGAGGGGCAGTGGGACACCGGGGAGCTGTTTTTT. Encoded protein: CASSEGQWDTGELFF.

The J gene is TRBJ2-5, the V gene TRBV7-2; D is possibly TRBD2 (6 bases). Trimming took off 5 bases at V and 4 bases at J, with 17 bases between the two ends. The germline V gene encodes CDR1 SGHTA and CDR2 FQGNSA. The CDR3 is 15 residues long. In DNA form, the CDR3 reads TGTGCCAGCAGCCCAAGTAGGAGGGCGGGAGAGACCCAGTACTTC. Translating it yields CASSPSRRAGETQYF.

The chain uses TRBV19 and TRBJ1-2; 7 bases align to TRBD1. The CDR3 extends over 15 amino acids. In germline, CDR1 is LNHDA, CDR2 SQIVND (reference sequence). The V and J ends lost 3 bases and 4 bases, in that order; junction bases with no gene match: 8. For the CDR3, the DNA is TGTGCCAGTAGTATTGTGGGACAGCCTTTCTATGGCTACACCTTC. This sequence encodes CASSIVGQPFYGYTF.

Here the CDR3 DNA reads TGTGCCAGCAGCTCGGACAGGGGCCTAGAGACCCAGTACTTC. This encodes CASSSDRGLETQYF. The chain combines TRBV7-9 with TRBJ2-5, with 9 bases identical to TRBD1. After removal of 4 bases from V and 4 bases from J, the junction contained 4 bases not matched to a gene. CDR1 and CDR2 from the germline V gene are SEHNR and FQNEAQ (reference sequence). This CDR3 is 14 amino acids long.

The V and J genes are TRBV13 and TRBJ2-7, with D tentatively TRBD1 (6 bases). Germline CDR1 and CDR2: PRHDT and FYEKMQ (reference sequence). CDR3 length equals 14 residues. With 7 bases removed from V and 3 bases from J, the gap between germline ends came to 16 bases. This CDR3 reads CASTNGGRYYEQYF. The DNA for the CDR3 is TGTGCCAGCACCAATGGGGGCAGATACTACGAGCAGTACTTC.

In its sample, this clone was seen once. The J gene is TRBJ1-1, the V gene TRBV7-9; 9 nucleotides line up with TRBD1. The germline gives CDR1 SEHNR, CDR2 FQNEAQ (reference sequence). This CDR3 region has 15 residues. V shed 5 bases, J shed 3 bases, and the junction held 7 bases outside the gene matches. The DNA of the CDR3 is TGTGCCAGCAGCCCTCGACAGGGGGAGGACACTGAAGCTTTCTTT. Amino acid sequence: CASSPRQGEDTEAFF.

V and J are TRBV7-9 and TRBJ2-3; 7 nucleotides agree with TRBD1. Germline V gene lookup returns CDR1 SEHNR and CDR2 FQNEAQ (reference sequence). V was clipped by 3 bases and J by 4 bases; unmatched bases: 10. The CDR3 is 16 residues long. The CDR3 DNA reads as TGTGCCAGCAGCTTGAGGAAAGGGGGCCCCGCAGATACGCAGTATTTT. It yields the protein CASSLRKGGPADTQYF.

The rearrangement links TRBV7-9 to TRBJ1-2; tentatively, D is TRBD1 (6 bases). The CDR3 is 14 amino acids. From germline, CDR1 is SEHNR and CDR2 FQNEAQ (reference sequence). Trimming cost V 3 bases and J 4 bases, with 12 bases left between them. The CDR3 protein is CASSFGQLRYGYTF. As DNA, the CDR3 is TGTGCCAGCAGCTTCGGACAGCTCCGCTATGGCTACACCTTC.

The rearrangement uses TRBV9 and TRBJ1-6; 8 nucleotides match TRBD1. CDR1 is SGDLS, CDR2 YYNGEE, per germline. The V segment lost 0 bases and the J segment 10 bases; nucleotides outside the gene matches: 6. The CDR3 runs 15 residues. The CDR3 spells CASSVAPTGGSPLHF. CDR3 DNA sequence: TGTGCCAGCAGCGTAGCCCCAACAGGGGGGTCACCCCTCCACTTT.

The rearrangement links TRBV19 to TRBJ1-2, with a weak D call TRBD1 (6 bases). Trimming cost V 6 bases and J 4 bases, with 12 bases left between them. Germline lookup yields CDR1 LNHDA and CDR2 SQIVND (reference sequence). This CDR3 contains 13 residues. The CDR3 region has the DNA TGTGCCAGTAGAACAGGGTTAAGCTATGGCTACACCTTC. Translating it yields CASRTGLSYGYTF.

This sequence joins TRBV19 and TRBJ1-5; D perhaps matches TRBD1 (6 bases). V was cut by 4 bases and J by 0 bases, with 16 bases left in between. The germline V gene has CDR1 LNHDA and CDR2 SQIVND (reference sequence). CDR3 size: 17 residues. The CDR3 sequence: CASSNLPRTDSNQPQHF. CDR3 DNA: TGTGCCAGTAGTAACCTCCCACGGACAGATAGCAATCAGCCCCAGCATTTT.

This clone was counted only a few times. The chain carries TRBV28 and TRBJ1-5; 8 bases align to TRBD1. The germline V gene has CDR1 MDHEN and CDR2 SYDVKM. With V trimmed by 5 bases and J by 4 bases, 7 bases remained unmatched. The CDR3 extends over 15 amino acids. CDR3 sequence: CASSPYGQGNQPQHF. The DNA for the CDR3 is TGTGCCAGCAGTCCATACGGACAGGGAAATCAGCCCCAGCATTTT.